The 5 T cell receptor beta chains below were found in one sample sequenced in a study. MiXCR was run by TCRdb on the RT-PCR reads, yielding one entry per CDR3 protein. The data hold more than 550,000 distinct CDR3 sequences, with 13% to 15% observed a single time. The specimen sequenced was memory CD4+ T cells from blood. The receptors derive from a female donor in good health, serving as a healthy control.

This clonotype was seen more than once but under ten times. V is TRBV28 and J is TRBJ1-1; no firm D call. The CDR3 has 13 residues. Germline loops: CDR1 MDHEN, CDR2 SYDVKM. V gave up 5 bases and J gave up 0 bases, with 7 bases separating them. The CDR3 reads CASSMPLNTEAFF. The CDR3 DNA follows: TGTGCCAGCAGTATGCCATTGAACACTGAAGCTTTCTTT.

In its sample, this clonotype was seen a few times. This chain links TRBV12-3 or TRBV12-4 with TRBJ2-1; D not certain. The CDR3 length is 17 residues. V was pared by 2 bases and J by 5 bases, with 19 bases between. CDR3 coding DNA: TGTGCCAGCAGTTTAAGGGTCCAGTATCCTGAGAACAATGAGCAGTTCTTC. Translation: CASSLRVQYPENNEQFF.

In its sample, this clonotype was seen a few times. The J gene is TRBJ2-7, the V gene TRBV11-2, with 11 bases that match TRBD1. J gave up 4 bases and V 5 bases, and 7 bases lay outside the gene matches. CDR1 and CDR2 (germline): SGHAT, FQNNGV. CDR3 length equals 15 residues. The CDR3 region has the DNA TGTGCCAGCAGCATCGGGACAGGGGGTATATACGAGCAGTACTTC. Translating it yields CASSIGTGGIYEQYF.

The chain joins TRBV18 to TRBJ2-6, with D unclear. CDR1 is KGHSH and CDR2 is LQKENI in the germline V gene. The length of the CDR3 is 13 residues. V shed 2 bases and J shed 4 bases, with 3 bases lying between them. The CDR3 DNA follows: TGTGCCAGCTCACCAGACGGGGCCAACGTCCTGACTTTC. It codes for CASSPDGANVLTF.

This clonotype has ten or more counts. The chain links TRBV28 to TRBJ2-7, with TRBD1 identical over 9 bases. V lost 4 bases and J lost 7; bases outside the gene matches: 8. The germline V gene has CDR1 MDHEN and CDR2 SYDVKM. The CDR3 is 14 amino acids. CDR3 in DNA: TGTGCCAGCAGTTCACAGGGGGCACTCTTAGAGCAGTACTTC. It codes for CASSSQGALLEQYF.